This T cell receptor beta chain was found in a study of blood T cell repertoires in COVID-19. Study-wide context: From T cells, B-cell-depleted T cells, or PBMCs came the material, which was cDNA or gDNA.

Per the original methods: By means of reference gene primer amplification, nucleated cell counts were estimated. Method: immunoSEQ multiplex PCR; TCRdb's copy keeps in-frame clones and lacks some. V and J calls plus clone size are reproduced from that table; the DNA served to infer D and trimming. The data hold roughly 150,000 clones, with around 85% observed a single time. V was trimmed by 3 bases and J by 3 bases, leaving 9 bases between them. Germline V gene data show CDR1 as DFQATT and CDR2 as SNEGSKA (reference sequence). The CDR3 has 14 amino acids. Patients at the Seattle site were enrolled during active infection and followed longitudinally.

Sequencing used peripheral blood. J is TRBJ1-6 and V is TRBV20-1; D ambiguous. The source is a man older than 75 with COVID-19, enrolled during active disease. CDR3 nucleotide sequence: TGCAGTGCTAGTGGGGAGGACTATAATTCACCCCTCCACTTT. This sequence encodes CSASGEDYNSPLHF.